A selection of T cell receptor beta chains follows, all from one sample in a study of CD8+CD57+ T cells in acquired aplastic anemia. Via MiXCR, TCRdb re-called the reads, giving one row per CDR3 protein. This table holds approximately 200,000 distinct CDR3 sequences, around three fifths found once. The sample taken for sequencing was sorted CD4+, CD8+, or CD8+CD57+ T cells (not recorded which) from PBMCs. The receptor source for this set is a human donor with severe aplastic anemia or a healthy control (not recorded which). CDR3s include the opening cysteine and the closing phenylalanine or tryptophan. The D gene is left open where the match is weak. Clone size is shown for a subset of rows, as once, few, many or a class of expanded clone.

CDR3: CAINEGQGRVGEQFF
DNA: TGTGCCATCAATGAGGGACAGGGTAGAGTAGGTGAGCAGTTCTTC
J: TRBJ2-1
V: TRBV10-3
size: NA
D: TRBD1

CDR3: CEPGKGRDYGYTF
DNA: TGCGAGCCGGGGAAGGGGAGGGACTATGGCTACACCTTC
J: TRBJ1-2
V: TRBV20-1
size: few
D: NA

CDR3: CATSNRQSEKLFF
DNA: TGTGCCACCAGCAACCGACAGAGTGAAAAACTGTTTTTT
J: TRBJ1-4
V: TRBV15
size: NA
D: NA

CDR3: CAISERFGYTF
DNA: TGTGCCATCAGTGAGCGGTTTGGCTACACCTTC
J: TRBJ1-2
V: TRBV10-3
size: NA
D: NA

CDR3: CASTGTGYEQYF
DNA: TGTGCCAGCACTGGCACGGGCTACGAGCAGTACTTC
J: TRBJ2-7
V: TRBV3-1
size: many
D: NA

CDR3: CASSPGQSYEQYF
DNA: TGTGCCAGCAGCCCGGGGCAGTCCTACGAGCAGTACTTC
J: TRBJ2-7
V: TRBV7-9
size: many
D: NA

CDR3: CSAAGYYGYTF
DNA: TGCAGTGCTGCAGGGTACTATGGCTACACCTTC
J: TRBJ1-2
V: TRBV20-1
size: NA
D: NA

CDR3: CSCWGQETQYF
DNA: TGCAGCTGTTGGGGGCAAGAGACCCAGTACTTC
J: TRBJ2-5
V: TRBV29-1
size: many
D: NA

CDR3: CATSVGGAGDTQYF
DNA: TGTGCCACCAGTGTGGGGGGCGCGGGAGATACGCAGTATTTT
J: TRBJ2-3
V: TRBV27
size: NA
D: NA

CDR3: CASSATGELFF
DNA: TGTGCCAGCAGTGCCACCGGGGAGCTGTTTTTT
J: TRBJ2-2
V: TRBV27
size: NA
D: NA

CDR3: CASRWARTGITNPHDGYTF
DNA: TGTGCCAGCAGGTGGGCTCGGACAGGGATTACTAACCCTCATGATGGCTACACCTTC
J: TRBJ1-2
V: TRBV7-9
size: once
D: TRBD1

CDR3: CASSLGTSSVPLHF
DNA: TGTGCCAGTAGTCTCGGGACTTCATCGGTACCCCTCCACTTT
J: TRBJ1-6
V: TRBV19
size: NA
D: NA

CDR3: CSGGFPPQETQYF
DNA: TGCAGCGGTGGCTTTCCCCCCCAAGAGACCCAGTACTTC
J: TRBJ2-5
V: TRBV29-1
size: NA
D: NA

CDR3: CASSGRALSDEQYF
DNA: TGTGCCAGCAGTGGCAGGGCGTTGAGCGACGAGCAGTACTTC
J: TRBJ2-7
V: TRBV6-4
size: many
D: NA

CDR3: CASSPGTGPEAFF
DNA: TGCGCCAGCAGCCCGGGGACAGGGCCTGAAGCTTTCTTT
J: TRBJ1-1
V: TRBV5-1
size: NA
D: TRBD1

CDR3: CASSNPTGLANYGYTF
DNA: TGCGCCAGCAGCAACCCGACAGGACTTGCTAACTATGGCTACACCTTC
J: TRBJ1-2
V: TRBV5-1
size: NA
D: NA

CDR3: CSVVSVLHETQYF
DNA: TGCAGCGTTGTGAGTGTGCTTCACGAGACCCAGTACTTC
J: TRBJ2-5
V: TRBV29-1
size: many
D: NA

CDR3: CASSEFTSGTPYEQYF
DNA: TGTGCCAGCAGTGAATTTACCTCTGGGACTCCCTACGAGCAGTACTTC
J: TRBJ2-7
V: TRBV25-1
size: NA
D: NA